This TCR beta chain was sequenced during a study of blood T cell repertoires in COVID-19. About the study: Sample material is recorded as cDNA or gDNA derived from T cells, B-cell-depleted T cells, or PBMCs.

The V gene end was trimmed by 4 bases and the J gene end by 4 bases; junction bases not matched to a gene: 7. The CDR3 extends over 15 amino acids. Germline CDR1 is MRHNA and CDR2 is SNTAGT. Some clones are missing from TCRdb's copy, which holds only in-frame ones; the method was immunoSEQ multiplex PCR. Of fewer than 110,000 clones in the sample, approximately 89% are singletons; the top ten hold under 20%. The TCR was taken from a woman of 80 years or more in a cohort sampled during active COVID-19. V and J are TRBV6-4 and TRBJ2-1, with 7 nucleotides matching TRBD2. Sequenced sample: peripheral blood. The CDR3 DNA follows: TGTGCCAGCAGTGCAGGGACTACCACTTACAATGAGCAGTTCTTC. Translated, it gives CASSAGTTTYNEQFF.